This T cell receptor (beta chain) was sequenced during a study of OX40 agonist ivuxolimab in advanced cancers. On the study more broadly: Among those treated, three patients had partial responses, one with hepatocellular carcinoma and two with cutaneous melanoma. Study conclusions and caveats: No determination was made of the antigen specificity of the expanded peripheral T cells.

As for this clone: Its cognate antigen is unknown.

The table came from immunoSEQ multiplex PCR; TCRdb's copy has only in-frame clones and leaves some out. The sample shows 50,000 to 80,000 clones, approximately 85% of them seen only once. The germline V and J ends were trimmed by 7 bases and 3 bases, with 13 bases remaining between them. The germline V gene encodes CDR1 MNHEY and CDR2 SVGAGI. CDR3 length: 13 amino acids. The V and J genes are TRBV6-5 and TRBJ2-7, with D perhaps TRBD1 (5 bases). The sample was CD4+ or CD8+ T cells sorted from blood, taken in a trial of the OX40 agonist ivuxolimab. The source of this sequence is an adult with an advanced solid tumor such as melanoma, head and neck, liver or kidney cancer. The CDR3 protein is CASKSMGLYEQYF. CDR3 DNA sequence: TGTGCCAGCAAATCAATGGGGCTCTACGAGCAGTACTTC.